This TCR beta chain was observed in a study of T-cell memory formation after mild COVID-19. Each CDR3 protein gets one entry after TCRdb re-called the 5' RACE reads with MiXCR. The sample gives some 210,000 distinct CDR3 sequences, 15% to 20% of which show up once; 2% to 3% is in the top ten. This CDR3 is built from 16 residues. V lost 10 bases, J lost 5 bases, and 23 bases lay in between. Germline values: CDR1 WSHSY, CDR2 SAAADI. This receptor was obtained from an adult woman who had mild COVID-19 (a few samples of this study predate the infection). Cell type and time point are not known. This rearrangement joins TRBV10-2 to TRBJ2-2, with a tentative D call TRBD2 (7 bases). The sequencing input was PBMCs or a T cell subset sorted from them (not recorded which). CDR3 sequence: CATRGLGGRRTGELFF. CDR3 nucleotide sequence: TGCGCCACCAGGGGCTTGGGCGGGAGAAGAACCGGGGAGCTGTTTTTT.